The clone carrying this T cell receptor (beta chain) was seen a single time. What it recognizes is unknown. The CDR3 sequence is 14 residues long. V lost 5 bases, J lost 6 bases, and 6 bases stayed unmatched. Per the germline V gene, CDR1 is SGHTA and CDR2 is FQGTGA. Using RNA transcripts as the source, TCR beta CDR3 regions were amplified. The primer set for the first-round RT-PCR of the TCR CDR3 was HTBI. TCRdb reprocessed the multiplex PCR reads with MiXCR, giving one entry per CDR3 protein. The table has hundreds of thousands of distinct CDR3 sequences, 45% seen once. The record originates from a study of T cells in Graves' hyperthyroidism and ophthalmopathy. Study-wide points: The model forecast ophthalmopathy, anticipating it by a median approximately 6.1 months before onset.

The sequence was collected from an adult man with Graves' disease, either hyperthyroidism or ophthalmopathy (not recorded which). The chain recombines TRBV7-3 with TRBJ1-5, with 8 bases fitting TRBD1. Sequenced material: peripheral blood or thyroid tissue (not recorded which). CDR3 DNA sequence: TGTGCCAGCAGCGTCGACAGGGGATCTCAGCCCCAGCATTTT. It yields the protein CASSVDRGSQPQHF.